The source of this T cell receptor (beta chain) is a study of control samples from healthy donors and cancer patients. Libraries were prepared by immunoSEQ multiplex PCR; TCRdb keeps only in-frame clonotypes and omits some of them. Altogether about 44,000 clones are present, about three quarters being singletons, with the ten largest covering 17%. Germline CDR1 is SQVTM and CDR2 is ANQGSEA. Trimming shortened V by 7 bases and J by 4 bases, and 13 bases separated the two germline ends. The CDR3 extends over 13 amino acids. The clonotype originates from a male donor with melanoma. Sample: formalin-fixed, paraffin-embedded tissue. The chain couples TRBV29-1 to TRBJ2-2; a possible D gene is TRBD2 (6 bases). CDR3 in amino acids: CSGRAVGTGELFF. The CDR3 nucleotides are TGCAGCGGGAGGGCCGTGGGCACCGGGGAGCTGTTTTTT.